This T cell receptor beta chain derives from a study of a mutant IDH1 vaccine in newly diagnosed glioma. Study as a whole: Patients got their first vaccination 4-6 weeks after radiotherapy alone, or with temozolomide cycles. Treated patients, averaging approximately 40 years, were 62.5% male and roughly 38% female. Patients were pretreated with radiotherapy, temozolomide, or both, mostly both.

Sequenced by immunoSEQ multiplex PCR; TCRdb stores in-frame clones only, minus some. The data contain 45,000 to 55,000 clones, about 82% of them singletons. A note on this clone: Its target is unknown.

The CDR3 has 13 amino acids. V dropped 2 bases and J dropped 6 bases, with 11 bases sitting between them. CDR1 SNHLY and CDR2 FYNNEI come from the germline V gene. Time point defined: week 35, safety follow-up. Each dose delivered 300 ug of mutant IDH1 20-mer peptide subcutaneously with imiquimod. During weeks 1, 3, 5, 7, 11, 15, 19 and 23, patients received eight vaccinations. This clonotype was sampled from a middle-aged man with glioma. The chain uses TRBV2 and TRBJ2-7, with D perhaps matching TRBD1 (5 bases). The source material was PBMCs, sampled from a glioma patient whose treatment included an IDH1 peptide vaccine. The CDR3 spells CASSESQGSEQYV. The CDR3 region has the DNA TGTGCCAGCAGTGAATCGCAGGGTAGCGAGCAGTACGTC.